This T cell receptor beta chain came from a study of TIL therapy for anti-PD-1-resistant metastatic lung cancer. Sequencing used immunoSEQ v3. The repertoire was sequenced with immunoSEQ multiplex PCR; TCRdb's copy has only in-frame clones and lacks some. This table has 54,000 or so clones, 87% appearing once. As for time point: pre-treatment sample, taken before nivolumab and TIL therapy. Sequencing was performed on blood, taken at baseline. This receptor was taken from a person between 30 and 79 years old with non-small cell lung cancer.

The CDR3 bases are TGTGCCAGCAGACCCCGACTTTCTAGCACAGATACGCAGTATTTT. Encoded protein: CASRPRLSSTDTQYF. This chain links TRBV6-5 with TRBJ2-3, with unresolved D. With 6 bases removed from V and 0 bases from J, the gap between germline ends came to 13 bases. Germline V gene sequence: CDR1 MNHEY, CDR2 SVGAGI. The CDR3 spans 15 residues.